Listed here is a single TCR beta chain. What antigen it recognizes has not been identified. Per-base quality was not reported, and no clone a single base away is much larger than it. These reads were obtained on an Illumina NovaSeq 6000. cDNA libraries for TCRalpha and TCRbeta were prepared by 5'RACE using constant-segment primers, with sample barcodes and unique molecular identifiers added. Trizol reagent was used to extract RNA from every sample. The libraries were amplified in two PCR steps, and the second step added a second sample barcode and Illumina TruSeq adapters. Libraries were sequenced on an Illumina NovaSeq with 2 x 150 bp paired-end reads. For the original study's pipeline: Reads were demultiplexed and collapsed into UMI-guided consensus sequences with migec v1.2.7. Using mixcr v2.1.11, UMI consensuses were aligned to TRA and TRB V and J templates and then assembled into clonotypes. A clonotype was counted as expanded or contracted only if both edgeR and NoisET called the change significant, with noise models trained on biological replicates. For edgeR calls, a false discovery rate-adjusted p below 0.01 and a log2 fold-change threshold of 1 were applied. PCA with hierarchical clustering of max-normalized trajectories of the 1000 most abundant clonotypes was used as exploratory dynamics analysis. Separately sequenced CD4+ and CD8+ repertoires were used to assign a CD4 or CD8 phenotype to each responding clone. TCRdb reanalyzed the raw reads on its own, using fastp at Q25 for trimming and MiXCR for clone calling, and kept in-frame beta chains. Identical CDR3 protein sequences are pooled into one entry, listed with their most common genes and DNA. For this entry, the V and J calls and clone size follow TCRdb and not the study's own pipeline. The sample data list more than 300,000 distinct CDR3 sequences, and 20% to 25% of these were observed just once. Clones ranked in the top ten supply around 20% of the sample.

The record originates from a study of T-cell memory formation after mild COVID-19 (dated by TCRdb to the early 2020s). Context from the whole study: Most TCR sequence clusters were specific to one of the two donors. Two young, previously healthy adult volunteers, one female and one male, were included in the cohort. In two donors, T-cell clones that expanded and contracted after mild COVID-19 were tracked by sequencing TCRalpha and TCRbeta repertoires over time. The paper's findings and limits, for the study overall: Contracting CD4+ clones appeared mostly in the CM and EM memory subsets, whereas CD8+ clones were enriched in EMRA. Some responding clones were detected in pre-infection memory, which suggested that pre-existing cross-reactive memory T cells had joined the SARS-CoV-2 response. Only two mild cases were covered in the study, and larger cohorts including severe cases with pre-infection samples were considered necessary. Balanced CD4/CD8 phenotypes were observed for clones contracting from day 15 to 85, whereas a bias towards CD4+ was observed for a second wave of clones expanding from day 15 to 37. Whether the second-wave clones peaking on day 37 were SARS-CoV-2 specific was not confirmed.

Ficoll-Paque density gradient centrifugation was used to isolate PBMCs. The CDR3 has 16 amino acids, counting the end cysteine and phenylalanine. Just the 48-base CDR3 DNA is kept, in frame starting at base 1. Taken from the germline V gene, the CDR1 and CDR2 loops are SGHRS and YFSETQ. V loses 1 base, J loses 4 bases, and the germline ends lie 15 bases apart. Recombination linked TRBV5-1 to TRBJ2-1, with a weak D call of TRBD1 (6 bases match). Sequencing input: PBMCs or a T cell subset sorted from them (not recorded which). This receptor was taken from a young man who had mild COVID-19 (a few samples of this study predate the infection). The sample titles of this study are shuffled in the database, so cell type and time point are left out; the donor was told from shared clones. The CDR3: CASSLSLQGYYNEQFF. The DNA sequence follows: TGCGCCAGCAGCTTGTCGCTACAGGGATATTACAATGAGCAGTTCTTC. Here the CDR3 is joined to the reference TRBV5-1 and TRBJ2-1 genes, and the full variable domain is: KAGVTQTPRYLIKTRGQQVTLSCSPISGHRSVSWYQQTPGQGLQFLFEYFSETQRNKGNFPGRFSGRQFSNSRSEMNVSTLELGDSALYLCASSLSLQGYYNEQFFGPGTRLTVL.